This section outlines one T cell receptor (beta chain) sequence together with its context. This sample is drawn from a study of graft-versus-host responses after intestinal transplantation. At the level of the study: The study gave all recipients anti-thymocyte globulin induction, then tacrolimus and steroids for approximately 3 years.

Measured with immunoSEQ multiplex PCR; TCRdb has only the in-frame clones, and not every one. In the table there are approximately 32,000 clones, around 95% of which are singletons. This CDR3 has 15 residues. The V gene's germline CDR1 is ENHRY and CDR2 SYGVKD. V dropped 0 bases and J dropped 6 bases, with 12 bases sitting between them. The sample in question was PBMCs, obtained 16 days after intestinal transplant. This sequence joins TRBV10-3 and TRBJ2-1; D is unclear. This sequence was found in a human patient who received an intestinal transplant, so some T cells may come from the graft donor. The CDR3 coding sequence is TGTGCCATCAGTGAGTCCCAGGCTAGGAGCAATGAGCAGTTCTTC. Translated: CAISESQARSNEQFF.